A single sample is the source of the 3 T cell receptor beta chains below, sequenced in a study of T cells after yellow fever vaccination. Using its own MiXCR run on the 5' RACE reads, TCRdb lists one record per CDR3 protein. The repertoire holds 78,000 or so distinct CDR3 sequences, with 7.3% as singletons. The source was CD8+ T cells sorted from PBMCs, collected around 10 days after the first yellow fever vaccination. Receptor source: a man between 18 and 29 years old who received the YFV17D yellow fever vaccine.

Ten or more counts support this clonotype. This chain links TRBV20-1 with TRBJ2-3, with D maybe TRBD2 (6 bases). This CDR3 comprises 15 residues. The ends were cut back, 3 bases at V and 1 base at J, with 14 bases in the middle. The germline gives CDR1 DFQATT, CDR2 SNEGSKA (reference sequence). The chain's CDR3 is CSARKSGPGTDTQYF. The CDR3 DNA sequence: TGCAGTGCTAGGAAGAGCGGGCCCGGCACAGATACGCAGTATTTT.

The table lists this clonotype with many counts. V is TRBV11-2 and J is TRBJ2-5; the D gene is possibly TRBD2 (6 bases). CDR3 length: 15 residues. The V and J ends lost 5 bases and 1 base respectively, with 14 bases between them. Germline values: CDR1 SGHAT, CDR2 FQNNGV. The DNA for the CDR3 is TGTGCCAGCAGCCCCCCCGCCGGGGGCCAAGAGACCCAGTACTTC. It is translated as CASSPPAGGQETQYF.

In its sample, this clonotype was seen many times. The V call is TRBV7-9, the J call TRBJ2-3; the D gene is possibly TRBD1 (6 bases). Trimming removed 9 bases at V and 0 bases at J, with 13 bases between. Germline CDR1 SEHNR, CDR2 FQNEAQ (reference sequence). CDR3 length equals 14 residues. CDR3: CASSGQTSTDTQYF. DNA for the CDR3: TGTGCCAGTTCCGGACAGACTAGCACAGATACGCAGTATTTT.